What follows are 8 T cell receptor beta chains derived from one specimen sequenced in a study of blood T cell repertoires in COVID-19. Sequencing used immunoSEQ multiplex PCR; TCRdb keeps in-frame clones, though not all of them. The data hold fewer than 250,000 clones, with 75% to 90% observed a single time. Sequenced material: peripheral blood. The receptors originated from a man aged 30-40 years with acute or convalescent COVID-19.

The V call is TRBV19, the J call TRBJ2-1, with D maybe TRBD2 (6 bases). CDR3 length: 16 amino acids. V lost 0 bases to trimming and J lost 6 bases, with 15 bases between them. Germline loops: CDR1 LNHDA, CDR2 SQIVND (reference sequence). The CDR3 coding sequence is TGTGCCAGTAGTATAGATGGGGGGAGGCTACTCAATGAGCAGTTCTTC. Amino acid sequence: CASSIDGGRLLNEQFF.

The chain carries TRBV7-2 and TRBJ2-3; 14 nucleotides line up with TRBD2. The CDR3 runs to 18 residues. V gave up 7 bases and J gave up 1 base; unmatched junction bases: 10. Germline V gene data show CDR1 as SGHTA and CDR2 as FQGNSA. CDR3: CASKTSGGEYRRTDTQYF. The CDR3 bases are TGTGCCAGCAAGACTAGCGGGGGGGAATACCGACGCACAGATACGCAGTATTTT.

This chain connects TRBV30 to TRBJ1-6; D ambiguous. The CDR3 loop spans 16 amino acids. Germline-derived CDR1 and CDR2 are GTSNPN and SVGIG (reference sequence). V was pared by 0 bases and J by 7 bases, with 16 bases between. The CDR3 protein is CAWSVSRISSNSPLHF. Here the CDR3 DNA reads TGTGCCTGGAGTGTATCCAGAATCTCCTCCAATTCACCCCTCCACTTT.

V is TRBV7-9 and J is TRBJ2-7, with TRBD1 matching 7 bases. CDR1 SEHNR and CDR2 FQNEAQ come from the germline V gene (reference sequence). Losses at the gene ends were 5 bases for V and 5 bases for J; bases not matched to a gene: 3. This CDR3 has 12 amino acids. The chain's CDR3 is CASSRQGHEQYF. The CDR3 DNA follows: TGTGCCAGCAGCCGACAGGGCCACGAGCAGTACTTC.

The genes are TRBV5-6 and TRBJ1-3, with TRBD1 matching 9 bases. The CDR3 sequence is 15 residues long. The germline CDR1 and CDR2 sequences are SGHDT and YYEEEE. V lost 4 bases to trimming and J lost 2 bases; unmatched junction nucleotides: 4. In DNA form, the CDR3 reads TGTGCCAGCAGCCCGGGACAGGGCACTGGAAACACCATATATTTT. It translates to CASSPGQGTGNTIYF. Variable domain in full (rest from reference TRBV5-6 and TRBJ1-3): DAGVTQSPTHLIKTRGQQVTLRCSPKSGHDTVSWYQQALGQGPQFIFQYYEEEERQRGNFPDRFSGHQFPNYSSELNVNALLLGDSALYLCASSPGQGTGNTIYFGEGSWLTVV.

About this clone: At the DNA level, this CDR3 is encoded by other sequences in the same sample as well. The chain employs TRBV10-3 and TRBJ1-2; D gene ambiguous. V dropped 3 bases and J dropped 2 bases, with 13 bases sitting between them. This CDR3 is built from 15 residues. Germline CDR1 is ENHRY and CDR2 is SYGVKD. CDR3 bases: TGTGCCATCAGTGAAGAGGGAGCGCGCAACTATGGCTACACCTTC. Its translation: CAISEEGARNYGYTF.

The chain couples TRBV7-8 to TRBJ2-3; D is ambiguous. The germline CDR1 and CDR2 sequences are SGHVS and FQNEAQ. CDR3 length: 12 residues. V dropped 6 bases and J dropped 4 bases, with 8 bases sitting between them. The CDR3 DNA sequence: TGTGCCAGCAGAGCTATTCCAGATACGCAGTATTTT. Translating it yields CASRAIPDTQYF.

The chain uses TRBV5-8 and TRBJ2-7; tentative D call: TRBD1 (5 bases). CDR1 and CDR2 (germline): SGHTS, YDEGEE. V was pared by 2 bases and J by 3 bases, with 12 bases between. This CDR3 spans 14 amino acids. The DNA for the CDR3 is TGTGCCAGCAGCTTAACAGGAACTTACTACGAGCAGTACTTC. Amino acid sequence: CASSLTGTYYEQYF.